This TCR beta chain comes out of a study of T cell responses to AZD1222 COVID-19 vaccine. Whole-study context: Analyses pooled second doses at about 4 or about 12 weeks.

The assay was immunoSEQ multiplex PCR, and TCRdb's table has in-frame clones only and misses some. Counted here are approximately 180,000 clones, approximately 86% occurring once; the ten biggest clones make up approximately 8%. Overall study results and limits: When two AZD1222 doses had been given, Spike-specific TCR breadth and depth rose. There were repertoire samples only from the period after the peak T cell response. White British ancestry dominated among donors, who included more females, and clonal diversity was possibly underestimated.

V was shortened by 5 bases and J by 2 bases, with 9 bases between the two germline ends. Germline V CDR1 and CDR2: SEHNR, FQNEAQ (reference sequence). The CDR3 spans 13 residues. Concerning this clone: Its cognate antigen is unknown.

Material: peripheral blood, obtained on day 0 of AZD1222 vaccination. This receptor was identified in an adult in good health. V is TRBV7-9 and J is TRBJ2-5; D remains unclear. CDR3 in DNA: TGTGCCAGCAGCCCCGAATTTCAAGAGACCCAGTACTTC. Translated: CASSPEFQETQYF.